These 27 T cell receptor beta chains were sequenced from one sample in a study of T-cell reconstitution after alpha-beta-depleted transplantation in children. Unique molecular identifiers were incorporated during preparation of the TCRbeta library. Via MiXCR, TCRdb re-called the PCR reads, giving one row per CDR3 protein. Of 200,000 to 250,000 distinct CDR3 sequences listed, about 11% were seen once; the top ten hold over 25%. This specimen consisted of PBMCs, obtained before TCRalphabeta/CD19-depleted stem cell transplant. These TCRs come from a child younger than two with acute myeloid leukemia, due to receive a stem cell transplant.

The sample holds many counts of this clonotype. The CDR3 sequence is CATSDLGLAGNNEQFF. In DNA form, the CDR3 reads TGTGCCACCAGTGATCTGGGACTAGCGGGAAACAATGAGCAGTTCTTC. The rearrangement uses TRBV24-1 and TRBJ2-1; TRBD2 aligns across 13 bases. Germline V gene lookup returns CDR1 KGHDR and CDR2 SFDVKD. The CDR3 is 16 residues long. With V trimmed by 3 bases and J by 5 bases, 3 bases remained unmatched.

This clonotype was picked up many times. The chain employs TRBV5-5 and TRBJ2-7; TRBD1 aligns across 8 bases. The CDR3 sequence is 15 residues long. In germline, CDR1 is SGHKS, CDR2 YYEKEE (reference sequence). With 0 bases clipped from V and 5 bases from J, the junction kept 7 bases outside the gene matches. The CDR3 DNA follows: TGTGCCAGCAGCTTGGGGGCGACAGGGGAGAACGAGCAGTACTTC. Its translation: CASSLGATGENEQYF.

The sample holds many counts of this clonotype. V and J are TRBV25-1 and TRBJ2-1; tentatively, D is TRBD2 (5 bases). Germline V gene sequence: CDR1 MGHDK, CDR2 SYGVNS. There are 12 residues in the CDR3. Trimming left V 6 bases short and J 6 bases short, with 9 bases between. This chain's CDR3 is CASRDFLNEQFF. The CDR3 DNA reads TGTGCCAGCAGGGACTTTCTCAATGAGCAGTTCTTC.

This clonotype was recorded many times. The chain links TRBV29-1 to TRBJ1-5; 8 bases fit TRBD1. J gave up 4 bases and V 6 bases, and 8 bases lay outside the gene matches. The CDR3 runs 14 residues. The germline V gene has CDR1 SQVTM and CDR2 ANQGSEA. CDR3 sequence reads: CSVQFGQGNQPQHF. The CDR3 bases are TGCAGCGTCCAGTTCGGACAGGGTAATCAGCCCCAGCATTTT.

This clonotype was detected many times. The rearrangement uses TRBV3-1 and TRBJ2-5; 10 positions agree with TRBD2. Trimming at V came to 4 bases and at J to 5 bases, leaving 7 bases not matched to a gene. The CDR3 totals 15 residues. The germline gives CDR1 LGHDT, CDR2 YNNKEL (reference sequence). As DNA, the CDR3 is TGTGCCAGCAGCCCTAGCGGGGGCTTCTTCGAGACCCAGTACTTC. Residues: CASSPSGGFFETQYF.

This clonotype appeared a few times. This rearrangement joins TRBV28 to TRBJ1-1; possible D gene TRBD1, 5 bases. CDR1 and CDR2 from the germline V gene are MDHEN and SYDVKM. The CDR3 covers 14 residues. Trimming took 7 bases from V and 5 from J, leaving 17 bases between them. The CDR3 DNA sequence: TGTGCCAGCAATAGCGAGGGGAAGAGGACTGAAGCTTTCTTT. This encodes CASNSEGKRTEAFF.

This clonotype was seen at least ten times. The chain combines TRBV6-1 with TRBJ2-7; D is uncertain. Trimming took off 4 bases at V and 1 base at J, with 11 bases between the two ends. From germline, CDR1 is MNHNS and CDR2 SASEGT. The CDR3 runs 14 residues. The CDR3 protein is CASSGSARSYEQYF. DNA for the CDR3: TGTGCCAGCAGTGGTTCCGCTAGGTCCTACGAGCAGTACTTC.

This rearrangement joins TRBV18 to TRBJ2-1; D is uncertain. The CDR3 runs 13 residues. Germline V gene lookup returns CDR1 KGHSH and CDR2 LQKENI. Trimming stripped 3 bases from V and 4 bases from J, with 7 bases between. CDR3 DNA: TGTGCCAGCTCACCGGGCAGATACAATGAGCAGTTCTTC. This codes for CASSPGRYNEQFF.

This clonotype was found many times. J is TRBJ2-1 and V is TRBV6-2 or TRBV6-3, with D unclear. Germline V lookup: CDR1 MNHEY, CDR2 SVGEGT. Trimming removed 5 bases at V and 7 bases at J, with 6 bases between. This CDR3 is 11 amino acids long. CDR3 loop: CASSPWNEQFF. The DNA of the CDR3 is TGTGCCAGCAGTCCGTGGAATGAGCAGTTCTTC.

This clonotype was detected ten times or more. The rearrangement uses TRBV5-1 and TRBJ1-4, with 9 bases that match TRBD1. In germline, CDR1 is SGHRS, CDR2 YFSETQ. The CDR3 loop spans 18 amino acids. Trimming cost V 4 bases and J 0 bases; bases outside gene matches: 10. The CDR3 DNA reads as TGCGCCAGCAGCCTCGGGACAGGGCTCTTTGCAACTAATGAAAAACTGTTTTTT. It is translated as CASSLGTGLFATNEKLFF.

This clonotype was found many times. V is TRBV5-1 and J is TRBJ2-7; 7 bases are a match to TRBD2. The V segment lost 4 bases and the J segment 4 bases; nucleotides outside the gene matches: 11. The CDR3 is 15 residues long. The germline V gene encodes CDR1 SGHRS and CDR2 YFSETQ. CDR3 nucleotide sequence: TGCGCCAGCAGCCTGACCGGGACTATTTCGTACGAGCAGTACTTC. The encoded protein is CASSLTGTISYEQYF.

This clonotype occurred many times. V usage is TRBV20-1 and J usage is TRBJ2-5, with no clear D. In germline, CDR1 is DFQATT, CDR2 SNEGSKA (reference sequence). Trimming left V 1 base short and J 4 bases short, with 10 bases between. The CDR3 is 13 residues long. CDR3 sequence: CSARGSWGETQYF. The CDR3 bases are TGCAGTGCTAGAGGAAGCTGGGGAGAGACCCAGTACTTC.

As to this clonotype: A read error is possible here, since a much larger clone lies one base away. The chain has TRBV7-6 and TRBJ2-1; no clear D. The CDR3 extends over 14 amino acids. The ends were cut back, 7 bases at V and 4 bases at J, with 14 bases in the middle. In germline, CDR1 is SGHVS, CDR2 FNYEAQ. The DNA of the CDR3 is TGTGCCAGCATGGGGTGGCGGAGTTACAATGAGCAGTTCTTC. This translates into CASMGWRSYNEQFF.

This clonotype was counted at least ten times. CDR3 loop: CSVVRTPLGEQFF. In nucleotides, the CDR3 is TGCAGCGTCGTCAGGACCCCTCTGGGTGAGCAGTTCTTC. V and J are TRBV29-1 and TRBJ2-1; no definite D call. Trimming stripped 6 bases from V and 9 bases from J, with 18 bases between. The germline gives CDR1 SQVTM, CDR2 ANQGSEA. The CDR3 is made up of 13 amino acids.

This clonotype showed up many times. The V call is TRBV15, the J call TRBJ2-7; D ambiguous. The V gene lost 0 bases and the J gene lost 0 bases, with 6 bases spanning the gap. This CDR3 contains 14 residues. The germline V gene encodes CDR1 LNHNV and CDR2 YYDKDF (reference sequence). This chain's CDR3 is CATSREPSSYEQYF. CDR3 nucleotides: TGTGCCACCAGCAGAGAACCCAGCTCCTACGAGCAGTACTTC. The full variable domain, with the rest looked up from reference TRBV15 and TRBJ2-7, is DAMVIQNPRYQVTQFGKPVTLSCSQTLNHNVMYWYQQKSSQAPKLLFHYYDKDFNNEADTPDNFQSRRPNTSFCFLDIRSPGLGDTAMYLCATSREPSSYEQYFGPGTRLTVT.

Many counts were recorded for this clonotype. The chain combines TRBV5-1 with TRBJ2-7, with 7 nucleotides matching TRBD2. CDR1 is SGHRS and CDR2 is YFSETQ in the germline V gene. V dropped 2 bases and J dropped 4; count of bases not matched to a gene: 18. This CDR3 spans 18 amino acids. In DNA form, the CDR3 reads TGCGCCAGCAGCTTAACTCAGGATCGGGCTAGCGGAAGTTACGAGCAGTACTTC. It codes for CASSLTQDRASGSYEQYF. The full variable domain, in which reference TRBV5-1 and TRBJ2-7 provide the parts outside the CDR3, is KAGVTQTPRYLIKTRGQQVTLSCSPISGHRSVSWYQQTPGQGLQFLFEYFSETQRNKGNFPGRFSGRQFSNSRSEMNVSTLELGDSALYLCASSLTQDRASGSYEQYFGPGTRLTVT.

The table lists this clonotype with many counts. The rearrangement joins TRBV18 to TRBJ1-2, with D uncertain. Germline V gene sequence: CDR1 KGHSH, CDR2 LQKENI. The CDR3 contains 13 residues. The V end lost 3 bases, the J end lost 2 bases, and 7 bases lay between the germline ends. CDR3 residues: CASSPAANYGYTF. The DNA of the CDR3 is TGTGCCAGCTCACCGGCGGCGAACTATGGCTACACCTTC.

J is TRBJ2-2 and V is TRBV24-1; D unclear. In germline, CDR1 is KGHDR, CDR2 SFDVKD. The CDR3 runs 11 residues. V lost 5 bases, J lost 7 bases, and 4 bases lay in between. CDR3 coding DNA: TGTGCCACCAGTGCGGGCGGGGAGCTGTTTTTT. It codes for CATSAGGELFF.

In this sample, this clonotype turned up many times. This sequence joins TRBV5-4 and TRBJ2-7; 8 bases fit TRBD2. The CDR3 is made up of 15 amino acids. Germline CDR1 is SGHNT and CDR2 is YYREEE (reference sequence). Losses at the gene ends were 4 bases for V and 4 bases for J; bases not matched to a gene: 10. The chain's CDR3 is CASSGGSGRMYEQYF. The CDR3 coding sequence is TGTGCCAGCAGCGGGGGAAGCGGGAGAATGTACGAGCAGTACTTC. Based on the CDR3 plus reference TRBV5-4 and TRBJ2-7, the full variable domain is ETGVTQSPTHLIKTRGQQVTLRCSSQSGHNTVSWYQQALGQGPQFIFQYYREEENGRGNFPPRFSGLQFPNYSSELNVNALELDDSALYLCASSGGSGRMYEQYFGPGTRLTVT.

This clonotype has at least ten counts. The V call is TRBV21-1, the J call TRBJ2-5; the D segment call TRBD1 is taken from the table without a DNA check. TRBV21-1 is labeled a pseudogene. CDR3 length equals 18 residues. The CDR3 here is CASSKVGRDRRYQETQYF. DNA of the CDR3: TGTGCCAGCAGCAAAGTAGGGAGGGACAGGCGGTACCAAGAGACCCAGTACTTC.

This clonotype was seen repeatedly, ten times or more. This chain joins TRBV5-5 and TRBJ2-7; 9 bases align to TRBD1. This CDR3 has 13 amino acids. Germline trimming cut 1 base from V and 6 bases from J; bases unmatched to any gene: 2. The germline CDR1 and CDR2 sequences are SGHKS and YYEKEE (reference sequence). CDR3 region: CASSLTGGAEQYF. For the CDR3, the DNA is TGTGCCAGCAGCTTGACAGGGGGCGCCGAGCAGTACTTC.

This clonotype was observed at least ten times. The chain recombines TRBV6-1 with TRBJ1-5; D possibly corresponds to TRBD1 (5 bases). The CDR3 loop spans 14 amino acids. CDR1 is MNHNS, CDR2 SASEGT, per germline. The ends were cut back, 6 bases at V and 0 bases at J, with 9 bases in the middle. CDR3 DNA sequence: TGTGCCAGCAGGTTCGACAGTAGCAATCAGCCCCAGCATTTT. Translation: CASRFDSSNQPQHF.

Concerning this clonotype itself: The junction does not match germline at one end; this may be a read error. V gene TRBV5-6 combines with J gene TRBJ1-5; unclear D gene. The CDR3 consists of 13 residues. The germline gives CDR1 SGHDT, CDR2 YYEEEE. The DNA of the CDR3 is TGTACCAGCAGCTTGCGGCTCAATCAGCCCCAGCATTTT. Translation gives CTSSLRLNQPQHF. The full variable domain, with the rest looked up from reference TRBV5-6 and TRBJ1-5, is DAGVTQSPTHLIKTRGQQVTLRCSPKSGHDTVSWYQQALGQGPQFIFQYYEEEERQRGNFPDRFSGHQFPNYSSELNVNALLLGDSALYLCTSSLRLNQPQHFGDGTRLSIL.

This clonotype was picked up many times. The rearrangement joins TRBV20-1 to TRBJ2-1; D possibly matches TRBD1 or TRBD2 (5 bases each). Trimming removed 5 bases at V and 4 bases at J, with 12 bases between. This CDR3 region has 13 residues. Germline loops: CDR1 DFQATT, CDR2 SNEGSKA (reference sequence). CDR3 nucleotides: TGCAGTGCTGGACCGGGACCATACAATGAGCAGTTCTTC. This gives the protein CSAGPGPYNEQFF.

This clonotype was counted many times. The chain employs TRBV12-3 or TRBV12-4 and TRBJ2-1; 10 positions match TRBD2. There are 15 residues in the CDR3. With 7 bases clipped from V and 8 bases from J, the junction kept 11 bases outside the gene matches. This CDR3 reads CASTPSSGSGDEQFF. For the CDR3, the DNA is TGTGCCAGCACCCCTTCTAGCGGGAGTGGTGATGAGCAGTTCTTC.

This clonotype was counted ten times or more. The V gene is TRBV29-1, the J gene TRBJ2-7, with TRBD1 matching over 7 bases. V shed 3 bases and J 0 bases; nucleotides not matched to a gene: 8. Germline V CDR1 and CDR2: SQVTM, ANQGSEA. The CDR3 contains 15 residues. This CDR3 reads CSVESTGRGSYEQYF. CDR3 DNA sequence: TGCAGCGTTGAGTCGACAGGGAGAGGCTCCTACGAGCAGTACTTC.

This clonotype was recorded a few times. The gene calls are TRBV10-3 and TRBJ2-1, with 8 bases lining up with TRBD2. From germline, CDR1 is ENHRY and CDR2 SYGVKD. The trim removed 10 bases at V and 0 bases at J, leaving 8 bases unmatched. The length of the CDR3 is 15 residues. The CDR3 loop reads CATSGGTSSYNEQFF. DNA of the CDR3: TGTGCCACTTCGGGAGGGACGAGCTCCTACAATGAGCAGTTCTTC.